The rows below give T cell receptor beta chains drawn from one sample of a study of beta chain features in type 1 diabetes. Sequencing was performed with immunoSEQ multiplex PCR; in TCRdb, only in-frame clones are kept and a portion is missing. Seen here are 810,000 or so clones, around a sixth observed once, and the top ten hold 0.02% to 0.025%. The sample consisted of naive CD4+ T cells from blood. These receptors originate from a woman younger than 30 in good health. Each CDR3 is given with its conserved first and last residue. D genes are given only for firm matches. Part of the rows lack a size; the others show once, few, many or a class for expanded clones.

v_call	clone_size	j_call	d_call	cdr3_nt	cdr3_aa
TRBV27	.	TRBJ2-7	.	TGTGCCAGCAGCCGAACATACGGAGGGGAGCAGTACTTC	CASSRTYGGEQYF
TRBV5-4	few	TRBJ2-3	.	TGTGCCAGCAGCTTTGGCCAGTCCACAGATACGCAGTATTTT	CASSFGQSTDTQYF
TRBV25-1	few	TRBJ2-7	.	TGTGCCAGCAGTTCGGCCTACGAGCAGTACTTC	CASSSAYEQYF
TRBV27	.	TRBJ2-2	TRBD2	TGTGCCAGCAGTTTATTGGCTAGCGGGAGAGACACCGGGGAGCTGTTTTTT	CASSLLASGRDTGELFF
TRBV6-6	.	TRBJ2-3	.	TGTGCCAGCAACCTCGCAGATACGCAGTATTTT	CASNLADTQYF
TRBV28	.	TRBJ2-7	.	TGTGCCAGCAGTTTACAAGAGAGTACTAGCCTCTACTTC	CASSLQESTSLYF
TRBV7-6	.	TRBJ2-7	.	TGTGCCAGCGCTCGCGGGACAGCGTACGAGCAGTACTTC	CASARGTAYEQYF
TRBV2	few	TRBJ2-3	TRBD1	TGTGCCAGCAGAACAGGGGGCCTAACAGATACGCAGTATTTT	CASRTGGLTDTQYF
TRBV5-6	few	TRBJ2-2	.	TGTGCCAGCAGCTTGATCGGTGTGAACACCGGGGAGCTGTTTTTT	CASSLIGVNTGELFF
TRBV14	few	TRBJ1-1	TRBD1	TGTGCCAGCAGCCAATCCCCCGGACAGGGAAACACTGAAGCTTTCTTT	CASSQSPGQGNTEAFF
TRBV28	few	TRBJ2-7	.	TGTGCCAGCAGTTCCACCTACGAGCAGTACTTC	CASSSTYEQYF
TRBV10-3	.	TRBJ2-7	.	TGTGCCATCAGTGAGCCCCAGGGAGCCCGATGGCTTTACGAGCAGTACTTC	CAISEPQGARWLYEQYF
TRBV7-2	.	TRBJ2-1	.	TGTGCCAGCAGCTTAGAGGGTATATCCTACAATGAGCAGTTCTTC	CASSLEGISYNEQFF
TRBV7-9	.	TRBJ2-1	.	TGTGCCAGCAGCTTAGGCAAAGGGGGGAGTTCCTACAATGAGCAGTTCTTC	CASSLGKGGSSYNEQFF
TRBV4-3	.	TRBJ2-7	.	TGCGCCAGCAGCCCGGCGTACGGGACGACCCGTTCCTACGAGCAGTACTTC	CASSPAYGTTRSYEQYF
TRBV7-2	.	TRBJ2-1	TRBD2	TGTGCCAGCAGCTTAGCCTCTCGAAGGACTAGCGGGAAACGATATGAGCAGTTCTTC	CASSLASRRTSGKRYEQFF
TRBV18	few	TRBJ2-3	.	TGTGCCAGCTCACACCTCGGCGGCCCCAGCACAGATACGCAGTATTTT	CASSHLGGPSTDTQYF
TRBV28	.	TRBJ2-3	.	TGTGCCAGCATAGAGGGATCTCATACGCAGTATTTT	CASIEGSHTQYF
TRBV6-1	.	TRBJ1-4	TRBD1	TGTGCCAGCAGTGCGTCCGGGACAGGGAATGAAAAACTGTTTTTT	CASSASGTGNEKLFF
TRBV5-4	.	TRBJ1-1	.	TGTGCCAGCAGCCTCGGGACAAAAGACACTGAAGCTTTCTTT	CASSLGTKDTEAFF
TRBV6-1	.	TRBJ2-3	TRBD1	TGTGCCAGCAGTGGGGGACAGGGGGCTATCACAGATACGCAGTATTTT	CASSGGQGAITDTQYF
TRBV4-2	.	TRBJ2-3	.	TGTGCCAGCAGCCAAGACTCCCCCCTTGTAGGTAGCCCGATGTACAGGAATACGCAGTATTTT	CASSQDSPLVGSPMYRNTQYF
TRBV28	.	TRBJ2-1	.	TGTGCCAGCAGTTCCAGATCCAGGGAGCAGTTCTTC	CASSSRSREQFF
TRBV13	.	TRBJ2-1	.	TGTGCCAGCAGCCGGCGTGGAGGCTCGTACAATGAGCAGTTCTTC	CASSRRGGSYNEQFF
TRBV19	few	TRBJ2-7	.	TGTGCCAGTAGTCTGGGGCCTCCGTTCACCTACGAGCAGTACTTC	CASSLGPPFTYEQYF
TRBV6-4	once	TRBJ2-7	TRBD2	TGTGCCAGCACCGTAGCGGGAGAGGTGTCCTACGAGCAGTACTTC	CASTVAGEVSYEQYF
TRBV7-9	.	TRBJ2-5	TRBD2	TGTGCCAGCAGAATGGGACTAGCGGGACAAGAGACCCAGTACTTC	CASRMGLAGQETQYF
TRBV5-6	.	TRBJ2-2	.	TGTGCCAGCAGCTTTGATAGGGTCGGGGAGCTGTTTTTT	CASSFDRVGELFF
TRBV29-1	few	TRBJ2-7	.	TGCAGCGTCCTAAGCCAGGGTTCGCCCTACGAGCAGTACTTC	CSVLSQGSPYEQYF